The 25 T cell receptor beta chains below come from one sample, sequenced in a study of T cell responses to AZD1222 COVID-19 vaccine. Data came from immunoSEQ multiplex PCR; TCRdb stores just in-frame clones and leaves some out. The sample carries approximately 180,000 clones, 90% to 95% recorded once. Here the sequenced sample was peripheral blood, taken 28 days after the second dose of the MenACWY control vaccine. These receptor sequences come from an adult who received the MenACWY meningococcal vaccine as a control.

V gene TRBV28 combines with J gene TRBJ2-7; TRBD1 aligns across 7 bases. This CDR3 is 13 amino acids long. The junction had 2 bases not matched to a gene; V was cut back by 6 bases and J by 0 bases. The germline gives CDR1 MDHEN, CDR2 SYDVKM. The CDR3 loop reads CASRWDSSYEQYF. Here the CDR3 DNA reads TGTGCCAGCAGGTGGGACAGCTCCTACGAGCAGTACTTC.

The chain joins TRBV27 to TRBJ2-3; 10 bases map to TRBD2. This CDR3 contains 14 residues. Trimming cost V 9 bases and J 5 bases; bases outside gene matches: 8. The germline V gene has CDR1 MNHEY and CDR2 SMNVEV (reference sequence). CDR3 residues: CASGLAGEGDTQYF. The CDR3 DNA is TGTGCCAGTGGCCTAGCGGGGGAGGGAGATACGCAGTATTTT.

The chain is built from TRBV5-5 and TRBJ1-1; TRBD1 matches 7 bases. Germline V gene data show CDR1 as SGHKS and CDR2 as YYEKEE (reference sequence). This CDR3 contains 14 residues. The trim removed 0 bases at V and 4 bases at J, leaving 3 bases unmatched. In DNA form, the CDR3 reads TGTGCCAGCAGCTTGGAGGGGGCGTCCACTGAAGCTTTCTTT. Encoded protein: CASSLEGASTEAFF.

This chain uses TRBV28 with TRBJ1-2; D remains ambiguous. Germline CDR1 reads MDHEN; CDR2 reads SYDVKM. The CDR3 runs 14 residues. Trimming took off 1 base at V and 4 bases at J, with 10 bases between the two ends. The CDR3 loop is CASSLSEVIYGYTF. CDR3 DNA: TGTGCCAGCAGTTTATCAGAGGTGATCTATGGCTACACCTTC.

The CDR3 loop is CASSKQAGQGPQPQHF. CDR3 DNA: TGTGCCAGCAGCAAACAGGCTGGGCAGGGCCCACAGCCCCAGCATTTT. The V call is TRBV21-1, the J call TRBJ1-5; TRBD1, the table's D call, lacks a check against the DNA. TRBV21-1 is flagged as a pseudogene. This CDR3 is 16 amino acids long.

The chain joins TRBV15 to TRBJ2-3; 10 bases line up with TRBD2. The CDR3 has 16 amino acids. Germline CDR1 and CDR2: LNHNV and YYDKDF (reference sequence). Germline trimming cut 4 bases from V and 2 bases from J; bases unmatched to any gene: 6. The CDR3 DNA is TGTGCCACCAGCACTCGGACTAGCGGTAACACAGATACGCAGTATTTT. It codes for CATSTRTSGNTDTQYF. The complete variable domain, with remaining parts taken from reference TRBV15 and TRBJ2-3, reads DAMVIQNPRYQVTQFGKPVTLSCSQTLNHNVMYWYQQKSSQAPKLLFHYYDKDFNNEADTPDNFQSRRPNTSFCFLDIRSPGLGDTAMYLCATSTRTSGNTDTQYFGPGTRLTVL.

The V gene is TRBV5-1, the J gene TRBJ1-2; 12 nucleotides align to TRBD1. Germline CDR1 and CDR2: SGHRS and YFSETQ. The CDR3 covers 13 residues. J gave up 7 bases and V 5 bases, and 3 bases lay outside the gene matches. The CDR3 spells CASRGQGAGGYTF. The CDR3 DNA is TGCGCCAGCAGGGGACAGGGGGCAGGTGGCTACACCTTC.

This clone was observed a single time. CDR3 region: CASSLGSEQPQHF. Written as DNA, the CDR3 is TGCGCCAGCAGCTTGGGAAGCGAGCAGCCCCAGCATTTT. The chain is built from TRBV5-1 and TRBJ1-5; D not resolved. Germline CDR1 reads SGHRS; CDR2 reads YFSETQ. V lost 0 bases, J lost 7 bases, and 8 bases lay in between. The CDR3 runs 13 residues.

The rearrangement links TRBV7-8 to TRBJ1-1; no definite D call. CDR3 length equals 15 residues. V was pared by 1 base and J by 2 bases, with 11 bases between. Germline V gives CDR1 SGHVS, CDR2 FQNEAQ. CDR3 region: CASSLEGIINTEAFF. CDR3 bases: TGTGCCAGCAGCTTAGAAGGGATAATCAACACTGAAGCTTTCTTT. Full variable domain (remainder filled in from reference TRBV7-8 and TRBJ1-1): GAGVSQSPRYKVAKRGQDVALRCDPISGHVSLFWYQQALGQGPEFLTYFQNEAQLDKSGLPSDRFFAERPEGSVSTLKIQRTQQEDSAVYLCASSLEGIINTEAFFGQGTRLTVV.

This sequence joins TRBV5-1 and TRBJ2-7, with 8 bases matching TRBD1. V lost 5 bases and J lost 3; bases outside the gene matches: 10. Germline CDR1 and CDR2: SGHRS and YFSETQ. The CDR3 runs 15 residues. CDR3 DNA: TGCGCCAGCAGTTTGACAGGGGTCTTGATCTACGAGCAGTACTTC. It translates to CASSLTGVLIYEQYF.

In DNA form, the CDR3 reads TGTGCCAGCAGTGAACAGCCTAACTATGGCTACACCTTC. This encodes CASSEQPNYGYTF. The J gene is TRBJ1-2, the V gene TRBV2; D is uncertain. V dropped 2 bases and J dropped 0 bases, with 4 bases sitting between them. This CDR3 spans 13 amino acids. CDR1 SNHLY and CDR2 FYNNEI come from the germline V gene.

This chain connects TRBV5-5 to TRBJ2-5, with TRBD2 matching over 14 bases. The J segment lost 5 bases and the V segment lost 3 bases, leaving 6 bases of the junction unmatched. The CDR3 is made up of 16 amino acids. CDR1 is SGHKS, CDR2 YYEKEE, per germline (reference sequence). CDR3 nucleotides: TGTGCCAGCAGCTCGACTAGCGGGGGGGCACGGGAGACCCAGTACTTC. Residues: CASSSTSGGARETQYF.

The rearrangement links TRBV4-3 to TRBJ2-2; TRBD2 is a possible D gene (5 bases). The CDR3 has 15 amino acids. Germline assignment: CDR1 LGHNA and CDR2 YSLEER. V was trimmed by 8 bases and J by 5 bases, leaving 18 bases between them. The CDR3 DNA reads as TGCGCCAGCCAGGCGTCTTCTAGCATAACCGGGGAGCTGTTTTTT. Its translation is CASQASSSITGELFF.

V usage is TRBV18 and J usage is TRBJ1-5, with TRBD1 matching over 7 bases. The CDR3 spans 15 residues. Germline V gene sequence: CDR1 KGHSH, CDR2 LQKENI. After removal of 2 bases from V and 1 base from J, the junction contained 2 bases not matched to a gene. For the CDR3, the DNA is TGTGCCAGCTCACCAGCGGGACAGAGCAATCAGCCCCAGCATTTT. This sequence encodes CASSPAGQSNQPQHF.

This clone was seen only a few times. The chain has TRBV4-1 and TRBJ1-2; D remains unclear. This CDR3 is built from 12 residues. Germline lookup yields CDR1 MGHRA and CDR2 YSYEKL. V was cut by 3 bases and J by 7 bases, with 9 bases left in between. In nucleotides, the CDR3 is TGCGCCAGCAGCCATATCGGTGGTGGCTACACCTTC. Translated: CASSHIGGGYTF.

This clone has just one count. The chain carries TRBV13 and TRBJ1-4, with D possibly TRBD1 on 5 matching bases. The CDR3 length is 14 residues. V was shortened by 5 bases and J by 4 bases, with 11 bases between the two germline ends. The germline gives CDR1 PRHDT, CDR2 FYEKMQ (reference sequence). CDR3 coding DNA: TGTGCCAGCAGCCCCACGGGACTTAATGAAAAACTGTTTTTT. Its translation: CASSPTGLNEKLFF.

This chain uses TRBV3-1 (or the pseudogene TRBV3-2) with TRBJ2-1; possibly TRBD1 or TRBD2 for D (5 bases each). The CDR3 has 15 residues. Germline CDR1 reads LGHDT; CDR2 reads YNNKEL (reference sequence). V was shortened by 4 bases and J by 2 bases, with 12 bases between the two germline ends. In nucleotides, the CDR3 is TGTGCCAGCAGCCCGTCCGGGGCCCCCTACAATGAGCAGTTCTTC. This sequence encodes CASSPSGAPYNEQFF.

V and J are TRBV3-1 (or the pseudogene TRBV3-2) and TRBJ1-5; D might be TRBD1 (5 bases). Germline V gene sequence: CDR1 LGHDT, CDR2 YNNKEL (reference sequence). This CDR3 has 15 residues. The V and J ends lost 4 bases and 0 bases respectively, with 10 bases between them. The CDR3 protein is CASSPQGYSNQPQHF. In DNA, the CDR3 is TGTGCCAGCAGCCCCCAGGGTTATAGCAATCAGCCCCAGCATTTT.

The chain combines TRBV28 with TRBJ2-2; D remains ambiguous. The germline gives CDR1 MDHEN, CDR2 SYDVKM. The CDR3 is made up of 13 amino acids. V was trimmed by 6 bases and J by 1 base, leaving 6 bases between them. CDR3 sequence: CASRDVNTGELFF. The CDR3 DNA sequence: TGTGCCAGCAGGGATGTGAACACCGGGGAGCTGTTTTTT.

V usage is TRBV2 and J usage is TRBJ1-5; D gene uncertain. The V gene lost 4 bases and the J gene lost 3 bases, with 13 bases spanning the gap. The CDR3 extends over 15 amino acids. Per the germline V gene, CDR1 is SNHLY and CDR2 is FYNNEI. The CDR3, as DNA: TGTGCCAGCAGTGGGAGGAGGGAGTCCAATCAGCCCCAGCATTTT. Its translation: CASSGRRESNQPQHF.

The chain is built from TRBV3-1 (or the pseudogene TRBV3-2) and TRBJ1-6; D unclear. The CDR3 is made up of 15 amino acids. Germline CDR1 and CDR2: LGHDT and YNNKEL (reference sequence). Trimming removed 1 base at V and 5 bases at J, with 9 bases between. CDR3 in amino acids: CASSQAGIDNSPLHF. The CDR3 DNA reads TGTGCCAGCAGCCAAGCCGGGATCGATAATTCACCCCTCCACTTT.

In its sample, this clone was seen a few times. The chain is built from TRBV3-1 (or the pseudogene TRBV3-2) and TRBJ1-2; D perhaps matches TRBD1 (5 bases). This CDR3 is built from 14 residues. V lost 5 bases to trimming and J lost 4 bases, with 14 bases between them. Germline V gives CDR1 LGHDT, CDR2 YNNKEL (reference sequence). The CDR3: CASSDRQTLYGYTF. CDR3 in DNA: TGTGCCAGCAGCGACCGACAGACCCTCTATGGCTACACCTTC.

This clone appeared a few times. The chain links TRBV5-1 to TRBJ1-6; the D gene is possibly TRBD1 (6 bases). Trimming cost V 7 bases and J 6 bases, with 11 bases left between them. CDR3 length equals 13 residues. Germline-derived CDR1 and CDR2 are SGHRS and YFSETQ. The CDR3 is CASRDMSNSPLHF. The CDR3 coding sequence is TGCGCCAGCCGGGACATGAGTAATTCACCCCTCCACTTT.

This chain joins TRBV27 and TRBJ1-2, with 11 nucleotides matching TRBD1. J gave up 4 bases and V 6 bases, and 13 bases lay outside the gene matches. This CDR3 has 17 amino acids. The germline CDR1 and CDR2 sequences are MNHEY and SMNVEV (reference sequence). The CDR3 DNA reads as TGTGCCAGCAGAAGCCGGGACAGGGGGTTGAAGATCTATGGCTACACCTTC. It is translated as CASRSRDRGLKIYGYTF.

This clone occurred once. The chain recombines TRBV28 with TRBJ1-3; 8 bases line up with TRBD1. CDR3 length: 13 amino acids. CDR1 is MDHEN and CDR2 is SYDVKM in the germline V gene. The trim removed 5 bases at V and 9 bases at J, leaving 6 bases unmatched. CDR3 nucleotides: TGTGCCAGCAGTACCGGACAGGGTAGCACCATATATTTT. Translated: CASSTGQGSTIYF.